This T cell receptor beta chain originates from a study of OX40 agonist ivuxolimab in advanced cancers. Findings of the study overall: Expansion of clones was among the lowest in partial responders at 0.1-3.0 mg/kg.

To note about this clone: Its antigen is as yet unknown.

Trimming removed 0 bases from V and 9 bases from J; junction bases left unmatched: 8. Germline V gene data show CDR1 as SGHTA and CDR2 as FQGTGA. CDR3 size: 15 residues. Measured with immunoSEQ multiplex PCR; TCRdb has only the in-frame clones, and not every one. This table has approximately 60,000 clones, about 92% appearing once. The receptor comes from an adult with an advanced solid tumor such as melanoma, head and neck, liver or kidney cancer. The chain is built from TRBV7-3 and TRBJ2-1, with 7 bases lining up with TRBD1. The sequenced sample was CD4+ or CD8+ T cells sorted from blood, obtained in a trial of the OX40 agonist ivuxolimab. In DNA form, the CDR3 reads TGTGCCAGCAGCTTAACGCAGGGGGTTTTTAGTGAGCAGTTCTTC. Its translation is CASSLTQGVFSEQFF.